Listed here is a single TCR beta chain. These data are taken from a study of shared clonotypes between healthy human individuals. In the naive CD8 group, cells lacked CD45RO and were positively selected for CCR7, so terminally differentiated effector memory CD45RA+ cells were left out. From germline, CDR1 is SQVTM and CDR2 ANQGSEA. This CDR3 spans 12 amino acids. The V end was cut by 4 bases, the J end by 2 bases, with 9 bases between. DNA at 150 to 200 ng, approximately 30,000 T cell genomes, went into sorted-subset replicate PCRs. The repertoire was sequenced with immunoSEQ multiplex PCR; TCRdb's copy has only in-frame clones and lacks some. The table has about 2 million clones, approximately 94% seen once.

The TCR was taken from a man aged 18 to 29 in good health. The sample comprised naive CD8+ T cells sorted from blood. The rearrangement uses TRBV29-1 and TRBJ2-7; the D gene could be TRBD1 or TRBD2 (5 bases each). CDR3 DNA sequence: TGCAGCGTTGGGGACCTTACCTACGAGCAGTACTTC. It translates to CSVGDLTYEQYF.